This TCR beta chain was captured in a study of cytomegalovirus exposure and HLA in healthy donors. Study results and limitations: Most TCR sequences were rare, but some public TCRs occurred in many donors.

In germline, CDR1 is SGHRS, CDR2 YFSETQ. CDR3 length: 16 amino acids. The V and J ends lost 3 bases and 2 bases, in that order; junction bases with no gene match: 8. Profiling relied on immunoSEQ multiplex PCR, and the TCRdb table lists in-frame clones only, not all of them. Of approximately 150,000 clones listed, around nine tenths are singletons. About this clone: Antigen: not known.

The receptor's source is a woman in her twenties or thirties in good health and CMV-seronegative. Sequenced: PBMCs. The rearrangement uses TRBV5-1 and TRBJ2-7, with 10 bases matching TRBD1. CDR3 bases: TGCGCCAGCAGCTCGACAGGGGGCGCTTCGGCCTACGAGCAGTACTTC. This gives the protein CASSSTGGASAYEQYF.